This TCR beta chain was sequenced in a study of OX40 agonist ivuxolimab in advanced cancers. The wider study: The drug used for patients, ivuxolimab, was an agonistic anti-OX40 (CD134) antibody. Dose-escalation patients had hepatocellular carcinoma, melanoma, renal cell or head and neck cancer.

Clones were sequenced by immunoSEQ multiplex PCR, and TCRdb holds only the in-frame ones, with some missing. This table holds 39,000 or so clones, 80% to 90% found once. Trimming stripped 0 bases from V and 7 bases from J, with 13 bases between. Germline V lookup: CDR1 SGHAT, CDR2 FQNNGV. This CDR3 is built from 15 residues. The source was CD4+ or CD8+ T cells sorted from blood, collected in a trial of the OX40 agonist ivuxolimab. The receptor comes from an adult with an advanced solid tumor such as melanoma, head and neck, liver or kidney cancer. The J gene is TRBJ1-5, the V gene TRBV11-2; tentative D call: TRBD1 (6 bases). The CDR3 region is CASSLDLQGGQPQHF. The CDR3 bases are TGTGCCAGCAGCTTAGATTTACAGGGAGGACAGCCCCAGCATTTT. Looking up the rest from reference TRBV11-2 and TRBJ1-5 gives the full variable domain: EAGVAQSPRYKIIEKRQSVAFWCNPISGHATLYWYQQILGQGPKLLIQFQNNGVVDDSQLPKDRFSAERLKGVDSTLKIQPAKLEDSAVYLCASSLDLQGGQPQHFGDGTRLSIL.